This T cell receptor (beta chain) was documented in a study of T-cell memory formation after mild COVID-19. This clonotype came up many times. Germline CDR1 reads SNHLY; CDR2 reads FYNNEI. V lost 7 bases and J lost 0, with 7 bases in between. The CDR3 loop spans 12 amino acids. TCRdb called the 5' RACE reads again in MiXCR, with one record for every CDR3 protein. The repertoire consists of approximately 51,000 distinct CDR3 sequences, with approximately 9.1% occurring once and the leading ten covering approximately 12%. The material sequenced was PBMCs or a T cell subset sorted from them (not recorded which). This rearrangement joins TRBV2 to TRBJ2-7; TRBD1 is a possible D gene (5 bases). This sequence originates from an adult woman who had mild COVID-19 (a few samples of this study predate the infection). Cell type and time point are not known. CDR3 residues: CASKDNSYEQYF. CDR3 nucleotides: TGTGCCAGCAAGGACAACTCCTACGAGCAGTACTTC.